A selection of T cell receptor beta chains follows, all from one sample in a study of control samples from healthy donors and cancer patients. The assay was immunoSEQ multiplex PCR, and TCRdb's table has in-frame clones only and misses some. The data show about 86,000 clones, approximately 88% seen once. What was sequenced was PBMCs. The receptors derive from a woman aged 45-65 years with colorectal cancer. The CDR3 runs from the conserved cysteine through the conserved F or W. D genes are given only for firm matches. Where a row states a size, it is once, few, many or the class of an expanded clone; other rows omit it.

>.|TRBJ2-6|TRBV19|.
CASSGDSGANVLTF
TGTGCCAGTAGTGGGGATTCTGGGGCCAACGTCCTGACTTTC
>.|TRBJ1-5|TRBV19|.
CASSMVQGGQPQHF
TGTGCCAGTAGTATGGTGCAGGGAGGGCAGCCCCAGCATTTT
>few|TRBJ2-2|TRBV7-8|TRBD1
CASSPRDRNTGELFF
TGTGCCAGCAGCCCACGGGACAGAAACACCGGGGAGCTGTTTTTT
>.|TRBJ2-3|TRBV30|TRBD2
CAWSEGLAGHTDTQYF
TGTGCCTGGAGCGAGGGACTAGCGGGCCACACAGATACGCAGTATTTT
>.|TRBJ1-2|TRBV6-5|.
CATRRGNPYYGYTF
TGTGCCACCCGGAGGGGGAACCCTTACTATGGCTACACCTTC
>.|TRBJ2-6|TRBV29-1|.
CSETRQDPFSGANVLTF
TGCAGCGAGACACGACAGGATCCATTCTCTGGGGCCAACGTCCTGACTTTC
>.|TRBJ1-1|TRBV19|.
CASSGSGKAAFF
TGTGCCAGTAGTGGCTCAGGAAAAGCGGCTTTCTTT
>.|TRBJ2-1|TRBV29-1|.
CSVVSNEQFF
TGCAGCGTTGTTAGTAATGAGCAGTTCTTC
>few|TRBJ1-2|TRBV7-9|.
CASSTSSNYGYTF
TGTGCCAGCAGTACTTCCAGTAACTATGGCTACACCTTC
>.|TRBJ2-2|TRBV2|TRBD2
CASRKAGGTGELFF
TGTGCCAGCAGAAAGGCGGGGGGGACCGGGGAGCTGTTTTTT
>once|TRBJ2-1|TRBV5-1|.
CASSSRGGLNEQFF
TGCGCCAGCAGCTCTCGCGGGGGCCTCAATGAGCAGTTCTTC
>.|TRBJ2-1|TRBV10-2|.
CASSESIRVVPYNEQFF
TGCGCCAGCAGTGAGTCGATACGGGTTGTACCATACAATGAGCAGTTCTTC
>.|TRBJ1-4|TRBV4-1|TRBD1
CASSQETGGQGPTNEKLFF
TGCGCCAGCAGCCAAGAGACTGGCGGACAGGGTCCAACTAATGAAAAACTGTTTTTT
>.|TRBJ2-5|TRBV5-6|TRBD2
CASSLTGGQETQYF
TGTGCCAGCAGCTTGACGGGGGGGCAAGAGACCCAGTACTTC
>.|TRBJ2-1|TRBV2|.
CASSRETGSYNEQFF
TGTGCCAGCAGTAGGGAGACAGGTTCCTACAATGAGCAGTTCTTC
>.|TRBJ1-6|TRBV5-6|.
CASSSNEGTYNSPLHF
TGTGCCAGCAGCTCAAATGAGGGAACTTATAATTCACCCCTCCACTTT
>.|TRBJ2-3|TRBV19|TRBD1
CAIRDRDTDTQYF
TGTGCCATCCGGGACAGGGACACAGATACGCAGTATTTT
>.|TRBJ1-5|TRBV19|TRBD1
CASSLLTGGSQPQHF
TGTGCCAGTAGTTTGTTAACAGGGGGGAGTCAGCCCCAGCATTTT
>.|TRBJ2-1|TRBV4-1|TRBD1
CASSQDRRTGAYNEQFF
TGCGCCAGCAGCCAAGATAGAAGGACAGGGGCCTACAATGAGCAGTTCTTC
>once|TRBJ1-2|TRBV2|.
CASVDTAESGYTF
TGTGCCAGCGTGGACACTGCGGAGTCTGGCTACACCTTC
>few|TRBJ1-2|TRBV6-6|.
CASMVGGGYTF
TGTGCCAGCATGGTGGGGGGTGGCTACACCTTC
>.|TRBJ2-2|TRBV18|.
CASSPGDGELFF
TGTGCCAGCTCACCAGGGGACGGGGAGCTGTTTTTT
>.|TRBJ2-5|TRBV28|.
CASSLGGGAATQETQYF
TGTGCCAGCAGTTTGGGTGGGGGAGCCGCTACGCAAGAGACCCAGTACTTC
>.|TRBJ2-2|TRBV5-6|TRBD1
CASSLGQDYTGELFF
TGTGCCAGCAGCCTGGGACAGGATTACACCGGGGAGCTGTTTTTT
>few|TRBJ1-1|TRBV14|.
CASSPTVNTEAFF
TGTGCCAGCAGCCCGACAGTGAACACTGAAGCTTTCTTT
>.|TRBJ1-2|TRBV6-6|TRBD1
CASSYRGQGADYGYTF
TGTGCCAGCAGTTACCGCGGACAGGGGGCGGACTATGGCTACACCTTC
>.|TRBJ1-6|TRBV12-3/TRBV12-4|.
CASSFSGRSPLHF
TGTGCCAGCAGTTTTTCGGGGAGGTCACCCCTCCACTTT
>.|TRBJ2-5|TRBV3-1/TRBV3-2|TRBD2
CASSPGLTQETQYF
TGTGCCAGCAGCCCGGGACTAACACAAGAGACCCAGTACTTC
>.|TRBJ1-3|TRBV6-5|.
CASSYSRERNTIYF
TGTGCCAGCAGTTACTCGAGGGAAAGAAACACCATATATTTT
>.|TRBJ2-6|TRBV19|TRBD1
CASTLRGTGGSGANVLTF
TGTGCCAGTACTCTTAGGGGGACAGGGGGCTCTGGGGCCAACGTCCTGACTTTC
>few|TRBJ2-3|TRBV27|.
CASRRYRADTQYF
TGTGCCAGCAGACGGTACAGGGCAGATACGCAGTATTTT
>.|TRBJ1-6|TRBV27|.
CASSRRVRINSPLHF
TGTGCCAGCAGCAGACGGGTGAGGATTAATTCACCCCTCCACTTT
>.|TRBJ2-3|TRBV7-2|.
CASSFPLAYTQYF
TGTGCCAGCAGCTTCCCCCTAGCGTATACGCAGTATTTT
>.|TRBJ2-3|TRBV10-2|.
CASWAGTSTDTQYF
TGCGCCAGCTGGGCAGGGACTAGCACAGATACGCAGTATTTT
>once|TRBJ2-1|TRBV2|.
CASSLDVSNEQFF
TGTGCCAGCAGCCTCGACGTGTCCAATGAGCAGTTCTTC
>.|TRBJ1-4|TRBV7-2|.
CASSLQATNEKLFF
TGTGCCAGCAGCTTGCAAGCAACTAATGAAAAACTGTTTTTT
>.|TRBJ2-3|TRBV10-1|.
CASSESGGVPPDTQYF
TGCGCCAGCAGTGAGTCCGGAGGGGTCCCCCCAGATACGCAGTATTTT